This T cell receptor beta chain was identified during a study of cytomegalovirus exposure and HLA in healthy donors. Germline V gives CDR1 SGHDN, CDR2 FVKESK. The V end lost 2 bases, the J end lost 5 bases, and 6 bases lay between the germline ends. The CDR3 has 12 residues. Donors in the study were healthy people who gave bone marrow. A remark on this clone: Its specificity is not known.

PCR used 60 Vbeta primers and 13 Jbeta primers. Assay: immunoSEQ multiplex PCR; the TCRdb copy retains only in-frame clones and omits some. The repertoire consists of about 150,000 clones, with approximately 80% occurring once and the leading ten covering roughly 5.9%. Regarding the study as a whole: Across HLA loci, a later analysis found differing TCR association rates, with DRB1 most and HLA-C fewest.

This TCR was sampled from a woman between 40 and 55 years old in good health and CMV-seropositive. Material for sequencing was PBMCs. V usage is TRBV14 and J usage is TRBJ2-5; D not certain. CDR3 sequence reads: CASSQKPETQYF. In DNA form, the CDR3 reads TGTGCCAGCAGCCAAAAGCCGGAGACCCAGTACTTC.